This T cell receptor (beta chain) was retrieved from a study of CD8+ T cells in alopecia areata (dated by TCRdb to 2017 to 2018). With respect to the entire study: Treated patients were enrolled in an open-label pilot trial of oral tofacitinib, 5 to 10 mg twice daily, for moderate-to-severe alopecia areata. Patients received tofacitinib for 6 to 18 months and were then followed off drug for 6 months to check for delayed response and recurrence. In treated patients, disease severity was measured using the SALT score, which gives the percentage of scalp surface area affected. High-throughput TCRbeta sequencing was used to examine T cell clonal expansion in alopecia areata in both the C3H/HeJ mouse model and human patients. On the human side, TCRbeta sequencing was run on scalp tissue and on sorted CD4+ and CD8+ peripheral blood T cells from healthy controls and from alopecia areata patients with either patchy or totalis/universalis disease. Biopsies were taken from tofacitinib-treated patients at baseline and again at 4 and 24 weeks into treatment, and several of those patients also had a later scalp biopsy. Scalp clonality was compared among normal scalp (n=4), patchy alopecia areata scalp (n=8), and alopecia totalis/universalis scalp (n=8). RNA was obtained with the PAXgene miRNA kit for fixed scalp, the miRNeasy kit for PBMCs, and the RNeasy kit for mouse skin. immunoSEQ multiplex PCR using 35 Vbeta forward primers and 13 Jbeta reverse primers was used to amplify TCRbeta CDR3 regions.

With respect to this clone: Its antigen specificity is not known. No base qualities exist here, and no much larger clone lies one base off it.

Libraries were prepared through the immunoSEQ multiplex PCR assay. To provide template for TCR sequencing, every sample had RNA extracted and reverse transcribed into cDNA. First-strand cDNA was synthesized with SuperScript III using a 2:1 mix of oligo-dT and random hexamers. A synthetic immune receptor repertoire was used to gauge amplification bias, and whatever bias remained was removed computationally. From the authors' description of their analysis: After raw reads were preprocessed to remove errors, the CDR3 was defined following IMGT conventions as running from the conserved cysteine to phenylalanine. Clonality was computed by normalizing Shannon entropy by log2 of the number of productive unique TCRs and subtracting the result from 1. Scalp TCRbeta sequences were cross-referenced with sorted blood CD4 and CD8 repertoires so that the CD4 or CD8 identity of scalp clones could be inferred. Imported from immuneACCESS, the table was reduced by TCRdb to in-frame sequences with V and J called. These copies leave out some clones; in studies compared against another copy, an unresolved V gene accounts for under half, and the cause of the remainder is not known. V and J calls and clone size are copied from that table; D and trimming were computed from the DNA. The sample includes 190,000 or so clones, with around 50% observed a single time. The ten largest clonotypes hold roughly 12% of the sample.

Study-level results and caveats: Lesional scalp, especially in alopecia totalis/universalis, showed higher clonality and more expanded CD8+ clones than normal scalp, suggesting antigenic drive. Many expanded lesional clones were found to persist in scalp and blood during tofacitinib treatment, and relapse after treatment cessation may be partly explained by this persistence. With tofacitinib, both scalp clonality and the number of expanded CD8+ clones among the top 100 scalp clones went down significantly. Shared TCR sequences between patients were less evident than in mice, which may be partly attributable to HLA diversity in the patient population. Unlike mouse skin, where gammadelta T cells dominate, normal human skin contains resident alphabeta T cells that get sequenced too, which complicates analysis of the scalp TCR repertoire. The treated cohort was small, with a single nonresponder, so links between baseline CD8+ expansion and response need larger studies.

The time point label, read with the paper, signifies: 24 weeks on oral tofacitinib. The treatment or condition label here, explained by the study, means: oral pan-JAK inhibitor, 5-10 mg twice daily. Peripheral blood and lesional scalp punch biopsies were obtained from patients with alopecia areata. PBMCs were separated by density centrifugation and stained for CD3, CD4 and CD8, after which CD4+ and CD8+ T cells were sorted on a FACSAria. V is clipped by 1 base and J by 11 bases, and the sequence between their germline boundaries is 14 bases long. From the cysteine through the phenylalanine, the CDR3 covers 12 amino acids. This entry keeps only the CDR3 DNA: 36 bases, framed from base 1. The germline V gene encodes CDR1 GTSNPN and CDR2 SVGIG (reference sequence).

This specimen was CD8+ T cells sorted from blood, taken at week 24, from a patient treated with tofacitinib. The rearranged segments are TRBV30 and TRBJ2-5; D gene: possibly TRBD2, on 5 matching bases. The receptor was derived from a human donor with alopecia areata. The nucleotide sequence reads TGTGCCTGGAGTGGGGCCGACTGGGAGCAGTACTTC. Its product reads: CAWSGADWEQYF.